This T cell receptor beta chain comes out of a study of CD8 T cells in Susac syndrome (dated by TCRdb to between 2018 and 2021). Background on the whole study: Repertoire sequencing was used to test whether CD8+ T cell activation and differentiation in Susac syndrome was antigen driven. The study compared CD8+ T cell repertoire clonality among 12 healthy donors, about 14 Susac syndrome patients and 15 or so multiple sclerosis patients.

The investigation overall reported the following: The TCR sequencing and HLA analysis was acknowledged to have included a relatively small number of individuals.

RNA was extracted using the RNeasy kit, and about 0.45 to 1 ug of the RNA was reverse transcribed with random hexamers. TCR beta CDR3 regions were amplified with the immunoSEQ multiplex PCR assay covering 54 Vbeta and 13 Jbeta segments. Bias from PCR amplification was corrected by using a synthetic template baseline for primer optimization and for computational correction. The authors' analysis ran thus. Reads were annotated to V, D and J genes per IMGT and analyzed with immunoSEQ Analyzer, keeping only productive sequences. To calculate clonality, Shannon entropy was normalized by log2 of the number of productive unique sequences and then subtracted from one. For each patient and control, public and private clones were evaluated among the 100 most prevalent clones. Clones were defined as Susac-specific when absent from the healthy and MS cohorts, from 1,000 to 1,100 published viral clones and from other ImmuneACCESS disease sequences. The public reads were reprocessed in TCRdb via fastp at Q25 and MiXCR, keeping in-frame beta chains. Identical CDR3 protein sequences are pooled into one entry, listed with their most common genes and DNA. The V and J calls were determined by TCRdb, not by the authors. For this sample the table gives 53,000 or so distinct CDR3 sequences, of which 93% were detected only once. The ten largest clones capture roughly 0.58% of the sample.

Peripheral blood CD8+ and CD4+ T cells from healthy donors, Susac syndrome patients and multiple sclerosis patients were profiled by high-throughput TCR beta sequencing. Healthy donors were included as age- and sex-matched controls. CD8+ TEMRA cells were enriched by FACS, while bulk CD8+ and CD4+ T cells were purified by magnetic negative isolation. Blood was collected in EDTA tubes and processed within 24 hours, with PBMCs isolated through density gradient centrifugation. PBMCs intended for TCR sequencing were frozen in liquid nitrogen and were later thawed in a 37 degrees C water bath. A purity of at least 90% was achieved for sorted or isolated CD4+, CD8+ and CD8+ TEMRA cells. Details on this clonotype: The antigen it recognizes is unknown. No much larger clone exists at a distance of one base, and base qualities are not known.

The sequence was collected from a human donor in good health. Sequencing input: CD8+ T cells from PBMCs.

The DNA sequence reads TGCAGGTGGACGCGAGGGGAGGAGGACCAAGAGACCCAGTACTTC. Translated, this gives CRWTRGEEDQETQYF. In this chain, TRBV20-1 is recombined with TRBJ2-5, with a weak D call of TRBD2 (6 bases match). The CDR3 spans 15 residues, from the cysteine through the phenylalanine. Just CDR3 DNA is preserved here, 45 bases in frame from base 1. The germline V gene encodes CDR1 DFQATT and CDR2 SNEGSKA (reference sequence).